The text below deals with one TCR beta chain. Its antigen is unidentified. This sample was taken from a study of cytomegalovirus exposure and HLA in healthy donors. For the study at large: Most genotyped donors, approximately 81% of about 400, had Caucasian-associated genetic ancestry. Study results and limitations: Reported performance of the classifier showed diagnosis of cytomegalovirus status with high specificity and sensitivity. Prior analysis indicated that the majority of TCR beta V segments exhibited productivity approximately 90% or approximately 30% of the time.

13 Jbeta primers and 60 Vbeta primers were used for the PCR. Produced via immunoSEQ multiplex PCR; TCRdb's table is partial and in-frame only. Of more than 150,000 clones in the sample, over 80% were seen once. Trimming removed 4 bases from V and 3 bases from J, with 21 bases in between. Germline loops: CDR1 MNHNS, CDR2 SASEGT. The CDR3 is 18 amino acids. This sequence was found in a middle-aged man in good health and CMV-seronegative. The chain links TRBV6-1 to TRBJ2-2; maybe TRBD2 (5 bases). The sequenced material came from PBMCs. CDR3 nucleotide sequence: TGTGCCAGCAGTGCAAGACGTAGAGGTCTCGGGGACACCGGGGAGCTGTTTTTT. It encodes CASSARRRGLGDTGELFF.